These 7 T cell receptor beta chains were sequenced from one sample in a study of shared clonotypes between healthy human individuals. TCRdb keeps only in-frame clones here, not all; method: immunoSEQ multiplex PCR. Found here are 450,000 to 500,000 clones, approximately 78% of them singletons; the top ten hold approximately 12%. Sequencing input: PBMCs. The receptor source for this set is a woman in her 40s in good health. Some clones in this sample may be carry-over from other donors' samples.

For the CDR3, the DNA is TGTGCCAGCAGTTTCCAGTTCGCGAACACCGGGGAGCTGTTTTTT. As protein: CASSFQFANTGELFF. This chain uses TRBV27 with TRBJ2-2; D unresolved. The CDR3 is 15 residues long. Trimming took off 3 bases at V and 0 bases at J, with 8 bases between the two ends. CDR1 is MNHEY and CDR2 is SMNVEV in the germline V gene (reference sequence).

This clone was found a few times. The sample carries other DNA sequences with the same CDR3. The chain couples TRBV2 to TRBJ2-1; D is tentatively TRBD1 or TRBD2 (5 bases each). Looked up from germline, CDR1 is SNHLY and CDR2 is FYNNEI. The CDR3 consists of 13 residues. Trimming took off 9 bases at V and 3 bases at J, with 12 bases between the two ends. The CDR3 nucleotides are TGTGCCAGTTCAGAGGGGAACTACAATGAGCAGTTCTTC. It encodes CASSEGNYNEQFF.

The gene calls are TRBV9 and TRBJ1-1, with 9 bases matching TRBD1. With 3 bases clipped from V and 5 bases from J, the junction kept 17 bases outside the gene matches. Germline CDR1 is SGDLS and CDR2 is YYNGEE. The CDR3 loop spans 18 amino acids. The CDR3 nucleotides read TGTGCCAGCAGCGGGGGACAGGGATTTTTTAGAGATGAGACTGAAGCTTTCTTT. Amino acids: CASSGGQGFFRDETEAFF.

This chain connects TRBV5-5 to TRBJ2-7, with unresolved D. The CDR3 has 15 amino acids. Germline-derived CDR1 and CDR2 are SGHKS and YYEKEE (reference sequence). The ends were cut back, 0 bases at V and 1 base at J, with 11 bases in the middle. The CDR3 region has the DNA TGTGCCAGCAGCTTGGGGCTTCAATATTCCTACGAGCAGTACTTC. It translates to CASSLGLQYSYEQYF.

This clone appeared once. The J gene is TRBJ2-1, the V gene TRBV6-5; 11 bases map to TRBD2. Per the germline V gene, CDR1 is MNHEY and CDR2 is SVGAGI. This CDR3 spans 15 amino acids. J lost 3 bases, V lost 8 bases, and 6 bases had no gene match. The CDR3 coding sequence is TGTGCCAGCCGCCGGGGGACTAGCGGCTACAATGAGCAGTTCTTC. This encodes CASRRGTSGYNEQFF.

The rearrangement joins TRBV30 to TRBJ1-1, with TRBD1 as a possible D gene (5 bases). This CDR3 has 14 amino acids. V shed 5 bases and J shed 4 bases, with 17 bases lying between them. CDR1 is GTSNPN, CDR2 SVGIG, per germline (reference sequence). The CDR3 loop is CAWGNADRGTEAFF. CDR3 bases: TGTGCCTGGGGCAATGCAGACAGAGGCACTGAAGCTTTCTTT.

V usage is TRBV30 and J usage is TRBJ1-1; D possibly corresponds to TRBD1 (6 bases). V lost 0 bases and J 7 bases, leaving 15 bases between the germline ends. CDR3 length: 14 amino acids. Germline V lookup: CDR1 GTSNPN, CDR2 SVGIG (reference sequence). DNA for the CDR3: TGTGCCTGGAGTGTACGGTGGGCAGGGGATGAAGCTTTCTTT. Its protein is CAWSVRWAGDEAFF. The full variable domain, with the rest looked up from reference TRBV30 and TRBJ1-1, is SQTIHQWPATLVQPVGSPLSLECTVEGTSNPNLYWYRQAAGRGLQLLFYSVGIGQISSEVPQNLSASRPQDRQFILSSKKLLLSDSGFYLCAWSVRWAGDEAFFGQGTRLTVV.